The T cell receptor beta chain described here comes from a study of molecular identifiers for immune sequencing clone quantification. Germline V gene data show CDR1 as DFQATT and CDR2 as SNEGSKA (reference sequence). The CDR3 has 17 amino acids. V was shortened by 3 bases and J by 0 bases, with 21 bases between the two germline ends. Methods described previously were used for bulk TCR libraries, and listed TCR primers were applied. TCRdb reanalysed the PCR reads using MiXCR and keeps one entry per CDR3 protein. The sample contains 300,000 to 350,000 distinct CDR3 sequences, over 20% of which appear only once.

The TCR comes from a human donor in good health. Some libraries in this study had Jurkat cell RNA spiked in. What was sequenced was naive CD8+ T cells from blood, with Jurkat cell RNA spiked in. The subset denotes: FACS-sorted CD8+CD4-CCR7+CD45RA+ naive T cells. This chain connects TRBV20-1 to TRBJ2-7, with D perhaps given as TRBD1 or TRBD2 (5 bases each). CDR3 region: CSASGHPGTESSYEQYF. In nucleotides, the CDR3 is TGCAGTGCTAGCGGACACCCCGGGACGGAGAGCTCCTACGAGCAGTACTTC.